This entry lists 24 T cell receptor beta chains sequenced from one sample in a study of post-analysis software for immune sequencing data. Study-wide results and limits: In patients, TRBV5-6, TRBV5-1 and TRBV20-1 belonged to roughly five TRBV segments found more frequently than in controls.

Each TCR beta cDNA library carried unique molecular identifiers. TCRdb ran MiXCR on the PCR reads and lists one entry per CDR3 protein. The repertoire includes 700,000 to 900,000 distinct CDR3 sequences, roughly 46% of them detected once, and around 4.7% sits in the top ten. These TCRs are of unknown antigen specificity. The material sequenced was blood. Receptor source: a girl aged 5 to 17 with multiple sclerosis.

J is TRBJ2-4 and V is TRBV29-1, with TRBD1 matching over 7 bases. The V gene's germline CDR1 is SQVTM and CDR2 ANQGSEA. This CDR3 is 13 amino acids long. V lost 2 bases and J lost 13; bases outside the gene matches: 11. The CDR3 DNA follows: TGCAGCGTTGAATCGTCAGGGGGATCGGAGCAGTACTTC. The encoded protein is CSVESSGGSEQYF.

This clonotype has a handful of counts. The chain combines TRBV7-2 with TRBJ2-3; perhaps TRBD2 as D (8 bases). Germline assignment: CDR1 SGHTA and CDR2 FQGNSA. The length of the CDR3 is 16 residues. V lost 7 bases, J lost 4 bases, and 21 bases lay in between. The CDR3 region is CASTPQGGLGADTQYF. Written as DNA, the CDR3 is TGTGCCAGCACCCCGCAGGGGGGACTAGGGGCAGATACGCAGTATTTT. The full variable domain, with the rest looked up from reference TRBV7-2 and TRBJ2-3, is GAGVSQSPSNKVTEKGKDVELRCDPISGHTALYWYRQSLGQGLEFLIYFQGNSAPDKSGLPSDRFSAERTGGSVSTLTIQRTQQEDSAVYLCASTPQGGLGADTQYFGPGTRLTVL.

V gene TRBV20-1 combines with J gene TRBJ2-7; D remains unclear. Germline V gives CDR1 DFQATT, CDR2 SNEGSKA (reference sequence). Trimming took 6 bases from V and 5 from J, leaving 26 bases between them. The CDR3 loop spans 16 amino acids. The CDR3 sequence is CSAAPFGRAPTNEQYF. The CDR3 DNA reads as TGCAGTGCAGCACCCTTCGGACGGGCCCCAACTAACGAGCAGTACTTC.

V and J are TRBV4-1 and TRBJ1-2, with D perhaps matching TRBD1 (6 bases). Germline values: CDR1 MGHRA, CDR2 YSYEKL. V lost 0 bases and J 3 bases, leaving 11 bases between the germline ends. The CDR3 contains 15 residues. CDR3 protein: CASSQDYRADYGYTF. Here the CDR3 DNA reads TGCGCCAGCAGCCAAGATTACAGGGCGGACTATGGCTACACCTTC.

A few counts support this clonotype. The genes are TRBV5-6 and TRBJ1-1, with no clear D. This CDR3 is built from 14 residues. Trimming pared 2 bases from V and 3 bases from J, leaving 11 bases between. Germline V gene sequence: CDR1 SGHDT, CDR2 YYEEEE. DNA for the CDR3: TGTGCCAGCAGCTTTGGCAGGAGGGACACTGAAGCTTTCTTT. Translation: CASSFGRRDTEAFF.

V and J are TRBV5-6 and TRBJ2-5; a weak D match, TRBD2 (5 bases). Germline V lookup: CDR1 SGHDT, CDR2 YYEEEE. Trimming stripped 5 bases from V and 0 bases from J, with 17 bases between. The CDR3 has 16 residues. The CDR3 bases are TGTGCCAGCAGTACCGTACGGGGATCCTACCAAGAGACCCAGTACTTC. It translates to CASSTVRGSYQETQYF.

The rearrangement links TRBV5-1 to TRBJ2-7; tentatively, D is TRBD1 (7 bases). This CDR3 has 15 residues. V shed 4 bases and J shed 2 bases, with 16 bases lying between them. Germline V gives CDR1 SGHRS, CDR2 YFSETQ. This CDR3 reads CASSRETGRPYEQYF. CDR3 sequence (DNA): TGCGCCAGCAGCCGTGAGACAGGGAGGCCCTACGAGCAGTACTTC.

The chain uses TRBV6-1 and TRBJ1-1; 8 bases line up with TRBD1. From germline, CDR1 is MNHNS and CDR2 SASEGT. J lost 6 bases, V lost 4 bases, and 4 bases had no gene match. CDR3 length equals 13 residues. This CDR3 is CASSALQGAEAFF. Here the CDR3 DNA reads TGTGCCAGCAGTGCGCTACAGGGGGCTGAAGCTTTCTTT.

CDR3 amino acids: CASSLVLDGGNTEAFF. The CDR3 DNA reads as TGTGCCAGCAGCTTGGTCTTGGACGGTGGGAACACTGAAGCTTTCTTT. This chain joins TRBV5-5 and TRBJ1-1; D gene ambiguous. Germline V CDR1 and CDR2: SGHKS, YYEKEE (reference sequence). The CDR3 contains 16 residues. Trimming removed 0 bases at V and 1 base at J, with 13 bases between.

The J gene is TRBJ2-7, the V gene TRBV28; a possible D gene is TRBD1 (6 bases). This CDR3 has 14 residues. CDR1 is MDHEN and CDR2 is SYDVKM in the germline V gene. Trimming removed 2 bases from V and 2 bases from J, with 10 bases in between. The CDR3 DNA reads as TGTGCCAGCAGTTTAGAGACAGGCGCCTACGAGCAGTACTTC. It specifies CASSLETGAYEQYF.

This sequence joins TRBV6-5 and TRBJ2-3, with 8 bases aligning to TRBD2. V lost 2 bases to trimming and J lost 0 bases; unmatched junction nucleotides: 10. Germline V lookup: CDR1 MNHEY, CDR2 SVGAGI. The CDR3 consists of 18 residues. CDR3 loop: CASSYESGRGFSTDTQYF. CDR3 nucleotide sequence: TGTGCCAGCAGTTACGAGTCCGGGAGGGGCTTTAGCACAGATACGCAGTATTTT.

This clonotype came up a few times. The V call is TRBV27, the J call TRBJ2-7, with a weak D call TRBD2 (6 bases). With 7 bases removed from V and 7 bases from J, the gap between germline ends came to 11 bases. Per germline, CDR1 MNHEY and CDR2 SMNVEV (reference sequence). The CDR3 has 11 residues. CDR3 loop: CASTLGREQYF. DNA of the CDR3: TGTGCCAGCACCCTAGGGAGGGAGCAGTACTTC.

This clonotype has just one count. The V call is TRBV20-1, the J call TRBJ2-5; tentatively, D is TRBD1 (6 bases). TRBJ2-7 matches the DNA end more closely, so the J call is doubtful. Germline values: CDR1 DFQATT, CDR2 SNEGSKA (reference sequence). There are 15 residues in the CDR3. The CDR3: CSARPWRQVTYEQYF. The CDR3 region has the DNA TGCAGTGCTAGACCGTGGAGACAGGTGACCTACGAGCAGTACTTC.

This clonotype occurred a few times. V usage is TRBV13 and J usage is TRBJ2-5, with 9 bases that match TRBD2. J lost 4 bases, V lost 4 bases, and 7 bases had no gene match. The CDR3 has 15 residues. The V gene's germline CDR1 is PRHDT and CDR2 FYEKMQ (reference sequence). Here the CDR3 reads CASSSKIAGVETQYF. CDR3 DNA: TGTGCCAGCAGCTCTAAGATAGCGGGAGTAGAGACCCAGTACTTC. The whole variable domain, filled in from reference TRBV13 and TRBJ2-5, reads AAGVIQSPRHLIKEKRETATLKCYPIPRHDTVYWYQQGPGQDPQFLISFYEKMQSDKGSIPDRFSAQQFSDYHSELNMSSLELGDSALYFCASSSKIAGVETQYFGPGTRLLVL.

The chain employs TRBV12-3 or TRBV12-4 and TRBJ2-7; D is possibly TRBD2 (5 bases). This CDR3 contains 13 residues. The V end was cut by 1 base, the J end by 6 bases, with 10 bases between. CDR3 DNA sequence: TGTGCCAGCAGTTTAGATAGGAGGATCGAGCAGTACTTC. It codes for CASSLDRRIEQYF.

CDR3 DNA: TGTGCCAGCAGTTTCGGGGTGACCTACGAGCAGTACTTC. This gives the protein CASSFGVTYEQYF. V is TRBV27 and J is TRBJ2-7, with D possibly being TRBD2 (5 bases). Trimming shortened V by 3 bases and J by 2 bases, and 8 bases separated the two germline ends. Germline CDR1 MNHEY, CDR2 SMNVEV (reference sequence). The CDR3 extends over 13 amino acids.

This chain joins TRBV28 and TRBJ2-1, with TRBD2 identical over 9 bases. Germline V gene lookup returns CDR1 MDHEN and CDR2 SYDVKM. This CDR3 is 14 amino acids long. V shed 5 bases and J 9 bases; nucleotides not matched to a gene: 8. The CDR3 sequence: CASSVAGEGTEQFF. CDR3 DNA sequence: TGTGCCAGCAGTGTAGCGGGAGAAGGAACTGAGCAGTTCTTC.

This chain links TRBV6-1 with TRBJ2-3, with a weak D call TRBD2 (5 bases). The V gene's germline CDR1 is MNHNS and CDR2 SASEGT. The CDR3 loop spans 18 amino acids. The V and J ends lost 0 bases and 0 bases respectively, with 16 bases between them. The CDR3 region has the DNA TGTGCCAGCAGTGAAGCTTCGTGGTATAGCGCAAGCACAGATACGCAGTATTTT. It specifies CASSEASWYSASTDTQYF.

The V gene is TRBV6-1, the J gene TRBJ1-4; D gene unclear. V was cut by 5 bases and J by 8 bases, with 9 bases left in between. The CDR3 runs 12 residues. Germline V lookup: CDR1 MNHNS, CDR2 SASEGT. DNA of the CDR3: TGTGCCAGCAGTCAGCGGGAGGAAAAACTGTTTTTT. Amino acids: CASSQREEKLFF.

CDR3 in amino acids: CAISVDRETYEQYF. The CDR3 coding sequence is TGTGCCATCAGTGTCGACAGGGAAACCTACGAGCAGTACTTC. The rearrangement links TRBV10-3 to TRBJ2-7, with 7 positions matching TRBD1. Per germline, CDR1 ENHRY and CDR2 SYGVKD. Trimming at V came to 4 bases and at J to 2 bases, leaving 5 bases not matched to a gene. The CDR3 sequence is 14 residues long.

The chain couples TRBV7-3 to TRBJ2-1, with D perhaps given as TRBD1 or TRBD2 (5 bases each). The CDR3 is 16 residues long. Germline lookup yields CDR1 SGHTA and CDR2 FQGTGA. V was cut by 1 base and J by 9 bases, with 19 bases left in between. The CDR3 here is CASSLNGWERTSEQFF. CDR3 nucleotides: TGTGCCAGCAGCTTAAATGGGTGGGAGAGGACATCTGAGCAGTTCTTC.

The chain uses TRBV29-1 and TRBJ2-6; D unresolved. This CDR3 is 13 amino acids long. CDR1 and CDR2 from the germline V gene are SQVTM and ANQGSEA. The V end lost 7 bases, the J end lost 0 bases, and 7 bases lay between the germline ends. The CDR3 loop is CSASSSGANVLTF. For the CDR3, the DNA is TGCAGCGCTTCCTCCTCTGGGGCCAACGTCCTGACTTTC.

In DNA form, the CDR3 reads TGTGCCAGCAGCCCCTTTCGATCCACCGGGGAGCTGTTTTTT. Its protein is CASSPFRSTGELFF. V usage is TRBV7-9 and J usage is TRBJ2-2; no firm D call. Germline CDR1 is SEHNR and CDR2 is FQNEAQ (reference sequence). This CDR3 comprises 14 residues. V was cut by 5 bases and J by 4 bases, with 11 bases left in between.

This chain uses TRBV20-1 with TRBJ2-1, with 7 bases matching TRBD2. CDR1 is DFQATT and CDR2 is SNEGSKA in the germline V gene (reference sequence). V lost 2 bases, J lost 3 bases, and 7 bases stayed unmatched. The CDR3 extends over 15 amino acids. CDR3 residues: CSARPPGLLYNEQFF. The CDR3 bases are TGCAGTGCTAGACCACCGGGACTACTCTACAATGAGCAGTTCTTC.